This TCR beta chain was identified in a study of human thymus T cells. Broader study findings: Thymic and blood repertoires seemed to show skewed V and J gene use.

Assay used: immunoSEQ multiplex PCR; TCRdb lists only in-frame clones, some missing. Of roughly 54,000 clones listed, over 85% are singletons. Immunologically healthy infants in Finland undergoing congenital heart defect surgery were the donors. Half of the eight donors gave roughly 0.45-1 mL blood during surgery. Blood DNA came from all available leukocytes, not a fixed cell number. Details on this clone: Its cognate antigen is unknown.

This clonotype was sampled from a boy younger than two with a congenital heart defect but otherwise immunologically healthy. The material sequenced was blood.

The CDR3 DNA follows: TGTGCCAGCAGTTTACACCGACAGGGCGGGGAGCTGTTTTTT. Protein sequence: CASSLHRQGGELFF. The V and J genes are TRBV27 and TRBJ2-2; 7 bases align to TRBD1. Germline CDR1 reads MNHEY; CDR2 reads SMNVEV (reference sequence). V shed 2 bases, J shed 7 bases, and the junction held 4 bases outside the gene matches. The CDR3 runs 14 residues.